The 20 T cell receptor beta chains reported below all come from one sample, sequenced in a study of T cell changes during pregnancy in multiple sclerosis. Profiling relied on immunoSEQ multiplex PCR, and the TCRdb table lists in-frame clones only, not all of them. The sample comprises 100,000 or so clones, more than 85% of which are singletons, and around 3.5% rests with the top ten. Sample: peripheral blood, taken after pregnancy. These TCRs come from a female donor with multiple sclerosis, enrolled in a pregnancy study.

The V and J genes are TRBV6-1 and TRBJ1-2; perhaps TRBD1 as D (6 bases). Germline assignment: CDR1 MNHNS and CDR2 SASEGT. There are 15 residues in the CDR3. Trimming took 6 bases from V and 4 from J, leaving 18 bases between them. The CDR3 DNA sequence: TGTGCCAGCAGGACCGGACAGAATGGCATCTATGGCTACACCTTC. The encoded protein is CASRTGQNGIYGYTF.

Concerning this clone: One end of the junction is discordant with germline, which a read error may explain. The chain combines TRBV19 with TRBJ1-4, with TRBD1 as a possible D gene (6 bases). The CDR3 loop spans 13 amino acids. The germline CDR1 and CDR2 sequences are LNHDA and SQIVND (reference sequence). In nucleotides, the CDR3 is TGTGCCAGTAGTAAGGTGGTTGCAGGGGCCTTGGGTTTT. It yields the protein CASSKVVAGALGF. Full variable domain (rest looked up from reference TRBV19 and TRBJ1-4): DGGITQSPKYLFRKEGQNVTLSCEQNLNHDAMYWYRQDPGQGLRLIYYSQIVNDFQKGDIAEGYSVSREKKESFPLTVTSAQKNPTAFYLCASSKVVAGALGFGSGTQLSVL.

The rearrangement uses TRBV2 and TRBJ1-1; 8 nucleotides match TRBD1. V shed 3 bases, J shed 4 bases, and the junction held 16 bases outside the gene matches. CDR1 and CDR2 from the germline V gene are SNHLY and FYNNEI. The CDR3 sequence is 18 residues long. The chain's CDR3 is CASSDDIGQGVKGTEAFF. For the CDR3, the DNA is TGTGCCAGCAGTGACGACATCGGACAGGGAGTTAAAGGCACTGAAGCTTTCTTT.

This chain joins TRBV20-1 and TRBJ2-1; D remains unclear. Per the germline V gene, CDR1 is DFQATT and CDR2 is SNEGSKA (reference sequence). The CDR3 extends over 10 amino acids. Trimming took off 1 base at V and 10 bases at J, with 5 bases between the two ends. The DNA for the CDR3 is TGCAGTGCTAGAGCCGGGGAGCAGTTCTTC. The encoded protein is CSARAGEQFF.

The rearrangement joins TRBV6-5 to TRBJ2-1; TRBD2 matches at 13 bases. Germline assignment: CDR1 MNHEY and CDR2 SVGAGI. The CDR3 extends over 16 amino acids. V lost 2 bases and J lost 9; bases outside the gene matches: 7. The CDR3 spells CASSYKLAGGYGEQFF. The CDR3 nucleotides read TGTGCCAGCAGTTACAAACTAGCGGGGGGGTACGGTGAGCAGTTCTTC.

There are a few counts of this clone. The chain is built from TRBV9 and TRBJ2-5; possible D gene TRBD1, 5 bases. Per the germline V gene, CDR1 is SGDLS and CDR2 is YYNGEE. Trimming stripped 3 bases from V and 4 bases from J, with 19 bases between. This CDR3 comprises 16 residues. CDR3 residues: CASSGPGFFGLETQYF. The CDR3, as DNA: TGTGCCAGCAGCGGGCCAGGGTTCTTTGGGTTAGAGACCCAGTACTTC.

This rearrangement joins TRBV2 to TRBJ2-5; D remains ambiguous. In germline, CDR1 is SNHLY, CDR2 FYNNEI. V was cut by 2 bases and J by 2 bases, with 6 bases left in between. CDR3 length: 13 residues. In nucleotides, the CDR3 is TGTGCCAGCAGTGAATTAGAACAAGAGACCCAGTACTTC. This codes for CASSELEQETQYF.

The V call is TRBV5-6, the J call TRBJ2-2; tentative D call: TRBD1 (6 bases). Germline lookup yields CDR1 SGHDT and CDR2 YYEEEE. The CDR3 has 16 amino acids. V was cut by 0 bases and J by 3 bases, with 12 bases left in between. CDR3 nucleotides: TGTGCCAGCAGCTTGGTAGGGGGAGCGGACACCGGGGAGCTGTTTTTT. Translating gives CASSLVGGADTGELFF.

V usage is TRBV9 and J usage is TRBJ2-2; 10 bases agree with TRBD2. The CDR3 consists of 16 residues. Germline lookup yields CDR1 SGDLS and CDR2 YYNGEE. J was trimmed by 2 bases and V by 3 bases; bases with no gene match: 4. CDR3 bases: TGTGCCAGCAGCGGGCTAGCGGGGGCAAACACCGGGGAGCTGTTTTTT. Translated, it gives CASSGLAGANTGELFF.

V is TRBV7-6 and J is TRBJ1-6, with D unclear. The CDR3 extends over 15 amino acids. In germline, CDR1 is SGHVS, CDR2 FNYEAQ. V was shortened by 2 bases and J by 5 bases, with 10 bases between the two germline ends. CDR3: CASSLRVRDNSPLHF. Here the CDR3 DNA reads TGTGCCAGCAGCTTAAGAGTTCGAGATAATTCACCCCTCCACTTT.

The V call is TRBV4-2, the J call TRBJ1-1; 7 bases are shared with TRBD1. J lost 6 bases, V lost 0 bases, and 7 bases had no gene match. The CDR3 spans 15 residues. Germline CDR1 is LGHNA and CDR2 is YNFKEQ. The CDR3 nucleotides read TGTGCCAGCAGCCAAGATGAGACAGGGTGGGCTGAAGCTTTCTTT. Protein product: CASSQDETGWAEAFF.

The chain employs TRBV7-8 and TRBJ2-7; 9 bases agree with TRBD2. V gave up 2 bases and J gave up 3 bases; unmatched junction bases: 5. The CDR3 contains 15 residues. Per germline, CDR1 SGHVS and CDR2 FQNEAQ. Written as DNA, the CDR3 is TGTGCCAGCAGCTTAAATCCTAGCGGGGACTACGAGCAGTACTTC. It encodes CASSLNPSGDYEQYF.

V is TRBV11-3 and J is TRBJ1-3; possibly TRBD1 for D (5 bases). Trimming pared 5 bases from V and 3 bases from J, leaving 8 bases between. From germline, CDR1 is SGHNT and CDR2 YENEEA. This CDR3 spans 13 amino acids. This chain's CDR3 is CASSQGVGNTIYF. The DNA for the CDR3 is TGTGCCAGCAGCCAAGGGGTTGGAAACACCATATATTTT.

The chain is built from TRBV6-5 and TRBJ2-3, with D unresolved. There are 13 residues in the CDR3. The V gene's germline CDR1 is MNHEY and CDR2 SVGAGI. V was cut by 0 bases and J by 6 bases, with 7 bases left in between. CDR3 amino acids: CASSYSRRDTQYF. As DNA, the CDR3 is TGTGCCAGCAGTTACTCTCGGCGGGATACGCAGTATTTT.

The V and J genes are TRBV5-8 and TRBJ2-2, with TRBD2 identical over 10 bases. CDR1 SGHTS and CDR2 YDEGEE come from the germline V gene. V lost 2 bases, J lost 4 bases, and 2 bases stayed unmatched. The CDR3 extends over 15 amino acids. CDR3 region: CASSFLAGGTGELFF. In DNA form, the CDR3 reads TGTGCCAGCAGCTTTTTAGCGGGGGGCACCGGGGAGCTGTTTTTT. The full variable domain, its missing parts supplied by reference TRBV5-8 and TRBJ2-2, is EAGVTQSPTHLIKTRGQQATLRCSPISGHTSVYWYQQALGLGLQFLLWYDEGEERNRGNFPPRFSGRQFPNYSSELNVNALELEDSALYLCASSFLAGGTGELFFGEGSRLTVL.

V gene TRBV30 combines with J gene TRBJ2-7, with 10 bases aligning to TRBD2. Germline V gives CDR1 GTSNPN, CDR2 SVGIG (reference sequence). J gave up 0 bases and V 5 bases, and 13 bases lay outside the gene matches. The CDR3 sequence is 17 residues long. CDR3 DNA: TGTGCCTGGTCTAGCGGGGGCCGACATCCCAGCTCCTACGAGCAGTACTTC. Residues: CAWSSGGRHPSSYEQYF.

In its sample, this clone was seen once. The gene calls are TRBV5-4 and TRBJ2-2, with TRBD1 as a possible D gene (6 bases). Germline V lookup: CDR1 SGHNT, CDR2 YYREEE (reference sequence). V lost 3 bases, J lost 5 bases, and 17 bases lay in between. The CDR3 is 16 amino acids. The DNA for the CDR3 is TGTGCCAGCAGCTCAACCAGGGGACAACCGACCGGGGAGCTGTTTTTT. Protein: CASSSTRGQPTGELFF.

The V call is TRBV6-1, the J call TRBJ1-5, with D possibly being TRBD1 (5 bases). Germline-derived CDR1 and CDR2 are MNHNS and SASEGT. This CDR3 is built from 18 residues. Trimming shortened V by 0 bases and J by 5 bases, and 20 bases separated the two germline ends. The CDR3, as DNA: TGTGCCAGCAGTGAAGCGCCTCCGGGCCTGGACACCTATCAGCCCCAGCATTTT. This codes for CASSEAPPGLDTYQPQHF.

The genes are TRBV6-1 and TRBJ2-7; TRBD2 is a possible D gene (5 bases). V dropped 3 bases and J dropped 5 bases, with 11 bases sitting between them. The CDR3 has 13 amino acids. Germline-derived CDR1 and CDR2 are MNHNS and SASEGT. The CDR3 protein is CASSDISEHEQYF. The CDR3 nucleotides are TGTGCCAGCAGTGATATTAGCGAGCACGAGCAGTACTTC.

The chain uses TRBV7-8 and TRBJ1-2; maybe TRBD1 (5 bases). V was cut by 0 bases and J by 3 bases, with 11 bases left in between. Germline CDR1 reads SGHVS; CDR2 reads FQNEAQ. The CDR3 is 15 amino acids. The CDR3 protein is CASSLAATVHYGYTF. The CDR3 nucleotides are TGTGCCAGCAGCTTAGCGGCGACAGTTCACTATGGCTACACCTTC. The variable domain in full, completed from reference TRBV7-8 and TRBJ1-2, reads GAGVSQSPRYKVAKRGQDVALRCDPISGHVSLFWYQQALGQGPEFLTYFQNEAQLDKSGLPSDRFFAERPEGSVSTLKIQRTQQEDSAVYLCASSLAATVHYGYTFGSGTRLTVV.